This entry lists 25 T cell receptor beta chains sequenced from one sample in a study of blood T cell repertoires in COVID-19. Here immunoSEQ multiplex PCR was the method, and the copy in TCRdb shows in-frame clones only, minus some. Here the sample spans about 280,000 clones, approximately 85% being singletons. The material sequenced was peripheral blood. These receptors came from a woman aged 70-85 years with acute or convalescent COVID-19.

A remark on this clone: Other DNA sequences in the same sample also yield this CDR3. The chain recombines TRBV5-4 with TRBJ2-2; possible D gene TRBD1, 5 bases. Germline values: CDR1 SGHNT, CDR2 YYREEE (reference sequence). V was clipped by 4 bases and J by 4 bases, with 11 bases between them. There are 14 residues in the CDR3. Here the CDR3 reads CASSLQGSTGELFF. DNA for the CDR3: TGTGCCAGCAGCCTCCAGGGAAGCACCGGGGAGCTGTTTTTT.

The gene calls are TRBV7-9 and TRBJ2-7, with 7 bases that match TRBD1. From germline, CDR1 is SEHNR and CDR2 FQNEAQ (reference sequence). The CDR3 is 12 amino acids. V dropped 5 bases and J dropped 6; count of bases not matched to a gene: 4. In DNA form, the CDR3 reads TGTGCCAGCAGCATGACAGGGCCCGAGCAGTACTTC. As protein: CASSMTGPEQYF. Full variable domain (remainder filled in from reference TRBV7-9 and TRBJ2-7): DTGVSQNPRHKITKRGQNVTFRCDPISEHNRLYWYRQTLGQGPEFLTYFQNEAQLEKSRLLSDRFSAERPKGSFSTLEIQRTEQGDSAMYLCASSMTGPEQYFGPGTRLTVT.

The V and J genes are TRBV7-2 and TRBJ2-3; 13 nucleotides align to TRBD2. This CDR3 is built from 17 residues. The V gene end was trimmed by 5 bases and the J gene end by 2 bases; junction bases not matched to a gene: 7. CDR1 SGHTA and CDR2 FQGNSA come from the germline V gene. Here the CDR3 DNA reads TGTGCCAGCAGCGCGGGACTAGCGGGATGGGTCACAGATACGCAGTATTTT. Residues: CASSAGLAGWVTDTQYF. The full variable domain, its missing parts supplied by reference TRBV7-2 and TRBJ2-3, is GAGVSQSPSNKVTEKGKDVELRCDPISGHTALYWYRQSLGQGLEFLIYFQGNSAPDKSGLPSDRFSAERTGGSVSTLTIQRTQQEDSAVYLCASSAGLAGWVTDTQYFGPGTRLTVL.

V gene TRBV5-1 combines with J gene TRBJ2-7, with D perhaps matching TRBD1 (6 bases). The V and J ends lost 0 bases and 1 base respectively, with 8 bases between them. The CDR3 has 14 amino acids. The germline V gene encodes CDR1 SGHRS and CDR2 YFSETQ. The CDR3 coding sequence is TGCGCCAGCAGCTTGGAACAGGGATCCTACGAGCAGTACTTC. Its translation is CASSLEQGSYEQYF.

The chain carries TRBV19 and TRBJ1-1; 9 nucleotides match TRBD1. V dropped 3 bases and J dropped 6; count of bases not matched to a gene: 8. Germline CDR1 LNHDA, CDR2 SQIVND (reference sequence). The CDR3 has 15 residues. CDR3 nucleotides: TGTGCCAGTAGTATTAGGGACAGGGAAAATGCTGAAGCTTTCTTT. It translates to CASSIRDRENAEAFF.

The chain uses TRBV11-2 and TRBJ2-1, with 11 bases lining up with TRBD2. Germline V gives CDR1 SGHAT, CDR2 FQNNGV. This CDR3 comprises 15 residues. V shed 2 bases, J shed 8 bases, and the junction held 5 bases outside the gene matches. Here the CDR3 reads CASSLSSGGAYEQFF. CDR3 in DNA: TGTGCCAGCAGCTTAAGTAGCGGGGGGGCCTATGAGCAGTTCTTC.

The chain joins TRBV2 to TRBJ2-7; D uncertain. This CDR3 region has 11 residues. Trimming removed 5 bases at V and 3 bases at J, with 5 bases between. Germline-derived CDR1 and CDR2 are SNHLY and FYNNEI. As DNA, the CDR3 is TGTGCCAGCAGTCAATTCTACGAGCAGTACTTC. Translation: CASSQFYEQYF.

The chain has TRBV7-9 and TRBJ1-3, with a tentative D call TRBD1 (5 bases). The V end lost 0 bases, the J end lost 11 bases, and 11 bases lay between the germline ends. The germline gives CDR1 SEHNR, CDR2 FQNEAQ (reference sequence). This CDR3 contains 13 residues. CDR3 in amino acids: CASSLAGALAIYF. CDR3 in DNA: TGTGCCAGCAGCTTAGCAGGGGCCCTTGCCATATATTTT.

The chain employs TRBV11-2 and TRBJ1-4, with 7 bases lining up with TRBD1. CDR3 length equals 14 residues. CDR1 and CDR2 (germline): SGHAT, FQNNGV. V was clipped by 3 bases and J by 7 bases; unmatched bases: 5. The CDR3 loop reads CASSFRQGVEKLFF. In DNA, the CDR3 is TGTGCCAGCAGCTTCCGACAGGGAGTTGAAAAACTGTTTTTT.

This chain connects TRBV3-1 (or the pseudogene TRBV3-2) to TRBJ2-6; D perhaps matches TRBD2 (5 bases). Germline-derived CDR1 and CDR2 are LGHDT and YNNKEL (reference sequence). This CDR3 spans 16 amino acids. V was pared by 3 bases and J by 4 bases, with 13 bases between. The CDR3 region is CASSQSRGAGANVLTF. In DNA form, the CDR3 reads TGTGCCAGCAGCCAGAGCCGGGGTGCGGGGGCCAACGTCCTGACTTTC.

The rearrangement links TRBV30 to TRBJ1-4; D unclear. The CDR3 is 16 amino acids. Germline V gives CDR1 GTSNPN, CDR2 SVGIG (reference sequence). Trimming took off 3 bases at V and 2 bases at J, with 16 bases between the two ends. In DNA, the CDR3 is TGTGCCTGGAGCCACGGTACCCTTTCGACTAATGAAAAACTGTTTTTT. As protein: CAWSHGTLSTNEKLFF.

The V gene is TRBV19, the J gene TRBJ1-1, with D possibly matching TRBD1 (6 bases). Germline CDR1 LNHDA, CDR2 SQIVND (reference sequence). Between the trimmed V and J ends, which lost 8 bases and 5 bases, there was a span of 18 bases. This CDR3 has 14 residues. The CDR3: CASGSLGGVTEAFF. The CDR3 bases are TGTGCCAGTGGGTCCTTAGGGGGAGTGACTGAAGCTTTCTTT. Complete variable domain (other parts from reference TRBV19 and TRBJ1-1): DGGITQSPKYLFRKEGQNVTLSCEQNLNHDAMYWYRQDPGQGLRLIYYSQIVNDFQKGDIAEGYSVSREKKESFPLTVTSAQKNPTAFYLCASGSLGGVTEAFFGQGTRLTVV.

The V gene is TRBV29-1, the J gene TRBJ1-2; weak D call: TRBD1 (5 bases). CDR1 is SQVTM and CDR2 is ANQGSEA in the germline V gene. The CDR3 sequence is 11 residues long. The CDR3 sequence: CGGTTNYGYTF. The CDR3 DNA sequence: TGCGGCGGGACTACCAACTATGGCTACACCTTC.

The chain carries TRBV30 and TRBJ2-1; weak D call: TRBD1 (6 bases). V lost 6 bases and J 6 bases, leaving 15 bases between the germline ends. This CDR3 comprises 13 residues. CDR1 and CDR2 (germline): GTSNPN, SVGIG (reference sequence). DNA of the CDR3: TGTGCCTGCGACAGGACGATCCTCAATGAGCAGTTCTTC. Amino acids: CACDRTILNEQFF.

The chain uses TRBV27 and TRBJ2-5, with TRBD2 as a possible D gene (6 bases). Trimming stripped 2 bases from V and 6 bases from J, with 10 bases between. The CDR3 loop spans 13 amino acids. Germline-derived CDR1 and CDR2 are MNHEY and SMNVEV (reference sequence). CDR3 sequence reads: CASSLPGEKTQYF. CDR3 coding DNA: TGTGCCAGCAGTTTACCGGGGGAGAAGACCCAGTACTTC.

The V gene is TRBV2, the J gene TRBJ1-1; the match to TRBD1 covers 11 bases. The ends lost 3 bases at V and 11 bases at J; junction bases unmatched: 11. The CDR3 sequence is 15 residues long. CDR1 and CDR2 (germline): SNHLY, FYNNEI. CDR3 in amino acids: CASSDTPGQGVEAFF. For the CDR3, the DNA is TGTGCCAGCAGTGATACTCCGGGACAGGGGGTTGAGGCTTTCTTT.

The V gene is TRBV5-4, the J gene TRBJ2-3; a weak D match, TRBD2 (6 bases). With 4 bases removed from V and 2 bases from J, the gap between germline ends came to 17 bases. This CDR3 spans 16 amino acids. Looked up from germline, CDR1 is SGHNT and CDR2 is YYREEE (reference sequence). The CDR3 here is CASSRGRGGDTDTQYF. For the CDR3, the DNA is TGTGCCAGCAGCCGCGGAAGGGGCGGGGACACAGATACGCAGTATTTT. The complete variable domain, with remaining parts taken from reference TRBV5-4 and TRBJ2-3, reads ETGVTQSPTHLIKTRGQQVTLRCSSQSGHNTVSWYQQALGQGPQFIFQYYREEENGRGNFPPRFSGLQFPNYSSELNVNALELDDSALYLCASSRGRGGDTDTQYFGPGTRLTVL.

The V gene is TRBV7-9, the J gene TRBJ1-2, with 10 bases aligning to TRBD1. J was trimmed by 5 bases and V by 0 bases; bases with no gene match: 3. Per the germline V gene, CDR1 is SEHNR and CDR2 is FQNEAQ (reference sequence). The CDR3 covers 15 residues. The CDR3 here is CASSLARGQGYGYTF. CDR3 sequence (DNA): TGTGCCAGCAGCTTAGCGCGGGGACAGGGGTATGGCTACACCTTC.

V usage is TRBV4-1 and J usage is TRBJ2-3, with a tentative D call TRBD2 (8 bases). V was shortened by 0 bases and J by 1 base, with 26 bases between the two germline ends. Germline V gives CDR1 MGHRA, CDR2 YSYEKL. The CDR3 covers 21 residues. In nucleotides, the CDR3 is TGCGCCAGCAGCCAAGATCTCCAGGGGGTACGCGGGGGGATTGGCACAGATACGCAGTATTTT. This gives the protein CASSQDLQGVRGGIGTDTQYF.

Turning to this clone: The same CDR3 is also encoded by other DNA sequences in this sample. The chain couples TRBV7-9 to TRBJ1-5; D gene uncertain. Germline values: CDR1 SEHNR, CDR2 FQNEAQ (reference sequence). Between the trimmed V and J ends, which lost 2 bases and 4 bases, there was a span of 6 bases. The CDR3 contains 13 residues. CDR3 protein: CASSLPGNQPQHF. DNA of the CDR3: TGTGCCAGCAGCTTACCGGGGAATCAGCCCCAGCATTTT.

Here the CDR3 reads CASSVHTYNTEAFF. The CDR3 nucleotides read TGTGCCAGCAGCGTCCATACCTACAACACTGAAGCTTTCTTT. J is TRBJ1-1 and V is TRBV9; no reliable D call. V was pared by 2 bases and J by 2 bases, with 10 bases between. The CDR3 extends over 14 amino acids. The V gene's germline CDR1 is SGDLS and CDR2 YYNGEE.

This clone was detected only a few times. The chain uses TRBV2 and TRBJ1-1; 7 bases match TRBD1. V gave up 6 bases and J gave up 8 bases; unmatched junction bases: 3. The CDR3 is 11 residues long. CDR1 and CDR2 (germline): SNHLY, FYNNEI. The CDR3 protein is CASRPQGEAFF. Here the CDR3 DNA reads TGTGCCAGCAGGCCACAGGGGGAAGCTTTCTTT.

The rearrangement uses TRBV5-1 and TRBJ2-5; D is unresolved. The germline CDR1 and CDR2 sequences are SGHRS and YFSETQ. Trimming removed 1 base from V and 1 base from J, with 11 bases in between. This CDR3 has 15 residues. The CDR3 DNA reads TGCGCCAGCAGCTTGTCTTCTTACAGCCAAGAGACCCAGTACTTC. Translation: CASSLSSYSQETQYF.

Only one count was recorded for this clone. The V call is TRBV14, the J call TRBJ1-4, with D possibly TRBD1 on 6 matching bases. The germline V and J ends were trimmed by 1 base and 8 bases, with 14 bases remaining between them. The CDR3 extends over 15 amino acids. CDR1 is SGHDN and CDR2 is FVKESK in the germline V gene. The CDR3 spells CASSQVRGRGEKLFF. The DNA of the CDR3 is TGTGCCAGCAGCCAAGTCAGGGGCAGGGGCGAAAAACTGTTTTTT. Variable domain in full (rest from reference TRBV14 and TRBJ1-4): EAGVTQFPSHSVIEKGQTVTLRCDPISGHDNLYWYRRVMGKEIKFLLHFVKESKQDESGMPNNRFLAERTGGTYSTLKVQPAELEDSGVYFCASSQVRGRGEKLFFGSGTQLSVL.

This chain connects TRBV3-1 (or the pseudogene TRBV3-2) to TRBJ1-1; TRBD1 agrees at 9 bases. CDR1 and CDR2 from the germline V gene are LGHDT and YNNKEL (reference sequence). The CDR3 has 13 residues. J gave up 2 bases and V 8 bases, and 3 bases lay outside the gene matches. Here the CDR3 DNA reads TGTGCCAGCGGGACAGGGACCAACACTGAAGCTTTCTTT. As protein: CASGTGTNTEAFF.